Listed below are T cell receptor beta chains from one sample, sequenced in a study of response to subunit inactivated influenza vaccine. TCRdb ran MiXCR on the RT-PCR reads and lists one entry per CDR3 protein. The sample lists 160,000 or so distinct CDR3 sequences; roughly a tenth were seen once. Sequencing used non-naive T cells sorted from PBMCs, obtained about 6 weeks after vaccination. The receptors were gathered from a man aged 50-59 years who received an inactivated influenza vaccine. The CDR3 runs from the conserved cysteine through the conserved F or W. A D gene is named only where the DNA matches it firmly. Size values are once, few and many counts, or a class for expanded clones, and some rows have none.

J gene | D gene | V gene | clone size | CDR3 DNA | CDR3 protein
TRBJ1-4 | NA | TRBV12-3/TRBV12-4 | NA | TGTGCCAGCAGTGCACGGGGAAGTAATGAAAAACTGTTTTTT | CASSARGSNEKLFF
TRBJ2-7 | NA | TRBV6-2/TRBV6-3 | NA | TGTGCCAGCAGTTACGGGCAGGGTTGGTCCTACGAGCAGTACTTC | CASSYGQGWSYEQYF
TRBJ2-7 | TRBD2 | TRBV7-9 | few | TGTGCCAGCAGCGCGCTAGCGGGGCCCACTAACGAGCAGTACTTC | CASSALAGPTNEQYF
TRBJ2-4 | NA | TRBV28 | NA | TGTGCCAGCAGTTTTCGGGGGGCCCAAAACATTCAGTACTTC | CASSFRGAQNIQYF
TRBJ2-7 | NA | TRBV7-8 | few | TGTGCCAGCAGCTTAGGGCGTCAGCCGTCGTGGGAGCAGTACTTC | CASSLGRQPSWEQYF
TRBJ2-1 | NA | TRBV3-1 | NA | TGTGCCAGCAGCCAAGAGTATCTGAGCTCCTACAATGAGCAGTTCTTC | CASSQEYLSSYNEQFF
TRBJ2-7 | NA | TRBV2 | NA | TGTGCCAGCAAGCAGGATTCCGAGCAGTACTTC | CASKQDSEQYF
TRBJ1-4 | TRBD1 | TRBV11-1 | NA | TGTGCCAGCAGCGCGACAGGGGGCGCGACGACAACTAATGAAAAACTGTTTTTT | CASSATGGATTTNEKLFF
TRBJ2-3 | NA | TRBV6-2/TRBV6-3 | NA | TGTGCCAGCAGCCGCCCAGGAGGGTTCGGCACAGATACGCAGTATTTT | CASSRPGGFGTDTQYF
TRBJ2-1 | NA | TRBV14 | NA | TGTGCCAGCAGCCAAGTCGGTTGGGGTGAGCAGTTCTTC | CASSQVGWGEQFF
TRBJ1-1 | NA | TRBV27 | NA | TGTGCCAGCAGTACCGTATTGCACACTGAAGCTTTCTTT | CASSTVLHTEAFF
TRBJ1-6 | NA | TRBV30 | few | TGTGCCTGGAGAGCCTTCGGGGTTGGAAATTCACCCCTCCACTTT | CAWRAFGVGNSPLHF
TRBJ1-6 | NA | TRBV12-3/TRBV12-4 | NA | TGTGCCAGCAGTGCATCGGGCAGTAATTCACCCCTCCACTTT | CASSASGSNSPLHF
TRBJ1-1 | NA | TRBV11-2 | many | TGTGCCAGCAGCTGGGGCCCCTCTGACACTGAAGCTTTCTTT | CASSWGPSDTEAFF
TRBJ1-2 | NA | TRBV6-2/TRBV6-3 | few | TGTGCCAGCAGTTATGGAAGCGGCTACACCTTC | CASSYGSGYTF
TRBJ2-7 | NA | TRBV4-2 | many | TGTGCCAGCAGCCAAGGACAGGACTCCTACGAGCAGTACTTC | CASSQGQDSYEQYF
TRBJ1-4 | NA | TRBV3-1 | NA | TGTGCCAGCAGCCAAGAAATTTCGACAGTTAATGAAAAACTGTTTTTT | CASSQEISTVNEKLFF
TRBJ1-4 | NA | TRBV7-8 | NA | TGTGCCAGCAGCTTAGGAAGACGTGAAAAACTGTTTTTT | CASSLGRREKLFF
TRBJ2-7 | NA | TRBV5-1 | many | TGCGCCAGCAGTTATTCGACAGATACCTACGAGCAGTACTTC | CASSYSTDTYEQYF
TRBJ2-1 | TRBD2 | TRBV28 | NA | TGTGCCAGCTCCGGGACAGGGGTGTGGACTAGCGGGACCCTCAATGAGCAGTTCTTC | CASSGTGVWTSGTLNEQFF
TRBJ2-7 | TRBD2 | TRBV12-3/TRBV12-4 | NA | TGTGCCAGCAGTTTAATAGCGGGGGGCCGCCGGGAGCAGTACTTC | CASSLIAGGRREQYF
TRBJ2-7 | TRBD2 | TRBV7-2 | many | TGTGCCAGCAGCTTCGCGGGGGGTGGATACGAGCAGTACTTC | CASSFAGGGYEQYF
TRBJ1-2 | NA | TRBV10-3 | few | TGTGCCATCAGTGAGAGGATGTTGGCAGGGAGCTATGGCTACACCTTC | CAISERMLAGSYGYTF
TRBJ2-1 | TRBD2 | TRBV27 | few | TGTGCCAGCAGCACGCTAGCGGGAGGGCCGAACAATGAGCAGTTCTTC | CASSTLAGGPNNEQFF
TRBJ2-7 | TRBD2 | TRBV11-2 | many | TGTGCCAGCAGCCGATTTCCCATAGCGGGAGATCGCTCCTACGAGCAGTACTTC | CASSRFPIAGDRSYEQYF
TRBJ2-5 | TRBD1 | TRBV6-2/TRBV6-3 | few | TGTGCCAGCAGTTTCAGACAGGGTGGTGGGACCCAGTACTTC | CASSFRQGGGTQYF
TRBJ2-2 | NA | TRBV7-6 | few | TGTGCCAGCAGCTTGGCGGGGGCACCCACCGGGGAGCTGTTTTTT | CASSLAGAPTGELFF
TRBJ2-3 | NA | TRBV7-3 | NA | TGTGCCAGCAGCTACACCGGGACCCCCGGAGATACGCAGTATTTT | CASSYTGTPGDTQYF
TRBJ1-1 | NA | TRBV7-9 | NA | TGTGCCAGCAGCTATGGGGGGAGAGGGAACACTGAAGCTTTCTTT | CASSYGGRGNTEAFF
TRBJ1-2 | NA | TRBV20-1 | few | TGCAGTGCTAGAGATCCGGGGGCGGGGAACTATGGCTACACCTTC | CSARDPGAGNYGYTF
TRBJ2-5 | TRBD2 | TRBV12-3/TRBV12-4 | many | TGTGCCAGCAGATCAGCGGGGGGGCCGGAGACCCAGTACTTC | CASRSAGGPETQYF
TRBJ2-5 | TRBD1 | TRBV11-2 | many | TGTGCCAGCAGCTTACGGGACAGTAAAGAGACCCAGTACTTC | CASSLRDSKETQYF
TRBJ1-1 | NA | TRBV4-3 | few | TGCGCCAGCAGCCAAGATCTCGCGGGGGCGCGGACTGAAGCTTTCTTT | CASSQDLAGARTEAFF
TRBJ2-1 | TRBD2 | TRBV19 | NA | TGTGCCAGTAGTATAAACGGGCTAGCGGGAGGGCCGAACTACAATGAGCAGTTCTTC | CASSINGLAGGPNYNEQFF
TRBJ1-1 | NA | TRBV5-1 | many | TGCGCCAGCAGCTTGGAGGGCAGAGTCTACACTGAAGCTTTCTTT | CASSLEGRVYTEAFF
TRBJ2-2 | NA | TRBV4-3 | few | TGCGCCAGCAGCCAAGATTGGGGGGCCGGCACCGGGGAGCTGTTTTTT | CASSQDWGAGTGELFF
TRBJ2-3 | NA | TRBV5-1 | NA | TGCGCCAGCAACTTTGGGGGGCTGACAGATACGCAGTATTTT | CASNFGGLTDTQYF
TRBJ1-1 | NA | TRBV12-3/TRBV12-4 | NA | TGTGCCAGCAGAAAGGGACATGAGAACACTGAAGCTTTCTTT | CASRKGHENTEAFF
TRBJ2-7 | TRBD1 | TRBV28 | few | TGTGCCAGCAGTTCGACAGGGGAGCTTAGCTACGAGCAGTACTTC | CASSSTGELSYEQYF
TRBJ1-3 | NA | TRBV2 | NA | TGTGCCAGCAGGATGGAGTCAGGGCTCGGCTCTGGAAACACCATATATTTT | CASRMESGLGSGNTIYF
TRBJ1-1 | TRBD1 | TRBV19 | few | TGTGCCAGTACTCGCAGGGGGGTCACTGAAGCTTTCTTT | CASTRRGVTEAFF
TRBJ2-2 | NA | TRBV2 | few | TGTGCCAGCAAAATCGATAGACTGAACACCGGGGAGCTGTTTTTT | CASKIDRLNTGELFF
TRBJ2-7 | NA | TRBV6-2/TRBV6-3 | NA | TGTGCCAGCACCAGAGGTGGGTGGCGAGACGAGCAGTACTTC | CASTRGGWRDEQYF
TRBJ2-3 | NA | TRBV24-1 | many | TGTGCCACCATGCGGGACGGGGATACGCAGTATTTT | CATMRDGDTQYF
TRBJ1-2 | NA | TRBV11-2 | many | TGTGCCAGCAGCTCCCTGGTCAGGGGAGGCTACACCTTC | CASSSLVRGGYTF
TRBJ2-7 | NA | TRBV29-1 | few | TGCAGCGTTGGTTCTAGAGGGCGAACCTACGAGCAGTACTTC | CSVGSRGRTYEQYF
TRBJ2-1 | NA | TRBV29-1 | many | TGCAGCGTTCAAGGGACGCTGCACGCCCAGTTCTTC | CSVQGTLHAQFF
TRBJ2-7 | NA | TRBV6-5 | few | TGTGCCAGCAGTTACGGCAGCCATCTCTCCTACGAGCAGTACTTC | CASSYGSHLSYEQYF
TRBJ2-7 | NA | TRBV6-5 | few | TGTGCCAGCAGTTTCGGGGCGGGAACTTCCTACGAGCAGTACTTC | CASSFGAGTSYEQYF
TRBJ2-2 | TRBD2 | TRBV24-1 | NA | TGTGCCACCAGTGACCCCAAGGGACTAGCGGGGAGGACCGGGGAGCTGTTTTTT | CATSDPKGLAGRTGELFF
TRBJ1-4 | TRBD1 | TRBV5-1 | many | TGCGCCAGCACCGGGGACAGGCCTAATGAAAAACTGTTTTTT | CASTGDRPNEKLFF
TRBJ2-3 | TRBD2 | TRBV6-4 | many | TGTGCCAGCAGTGGGGTAGCGGGAAAAGAAGATACGCAGTATTTT | CASSGVAGKEDTQYF
TRBJ1-1 | NA | TRBV5-5 | few | TGTGCCAGCAGCTTGATATGGCAGGGCCCTAACACTGAAGCTTTCTTT | CASSLIWQGPNTEAFF
TRBJ2-7 | TRBD2 | TRBV29-1 | NA | TGCAGCGCATTGGACATGTCGGGGGGGCAGTACTTC | CSALDMSGGQYF
TRBJ2-5 | NA | TRBV28 | few | TGTGCCAGCAGTTCCAGGACAACTTCTCAAGAGACCCAGTACTTC | CASSSRTTSQETQYF